This T cell receptor (beta chain) was recorded in a study of T cell repertoires and HLA-DP antigens (dated by TCRdb to the late 2010s). Some background on the complete study: An in vitro model of CD4+ T cell alloreactivity against allogeneic HLA-DP presented by transduced HeLa cells was used in the study. The three donors were two male and one female, with ages ranging from the 18-to-29 to the 60-to-69 age band. An average DNA input of roughly 200 ng was used for sorted CD137+CD4+ samples, compared with approximately 1.2 ug for pre-culture CD4+ samples. One alloantigen differed from self by one peptide-binding groove amino acid, whereas the other differed by ten, modelling structurally similar versus dissimilar alloantigens.

The immunoSEQ multiplex PCR, with forward primers for 54 TRBV segments and reverse primers for 13 TRBJ segments, was used to amplify TCRB CDR3 regions. Deep resolution, with a target of about 200,000 T cell genomes, was applied to the sequencing of pre-culture CD4+ samples. Sequencing of amplicons was performed on an Illumina HiSeq System, and 87 bp reads covering the CDR3 were generated. The source study handled its data this way. PCR and sequencing errors in the reads were corrected, and CDR3 regions were defined by aligning to IMGT reference sequences. Synthetic template pools were used to estimate template counts and unique rearrangement counts. Clonality was calculated as 1 minus Pielou's evenness. Richness was estimated with the Daley-Smith estimator. Morisita's index was used to measure repertoire overlap. Clones present in cultured samples but not detected in the pre-culture repertoire of the same donor were defined as low-abundance clones. In its TCRdb copy, this immuneACCESS table keeps in-frame sequences only and misses some clones. Where compared with another copy, unresolved V genes explain less than half of these, and the others have no known cause. Clone size and the V and J calls come from that table; the DNA yielded D and trimming. The sample profile shows over 100,000 clones; 90% to 95% of them were found once. Clones ranked in the top ten supply about 0.25% of the sample.

Untouched CD4+ T cells were isolated from Ficoll-separated PBMC through negative selection with magnetic beads, and an average purity of approximately 98% was reached. Using magnetic beads, untouched CD4+ T cells were isolated from Ficoll-separated PBMC at around 98% purity, with only negligible CD8+ contamination. Peripheral blood mononuclear cells came from the buffy coats of a few healthy blood donors. CMV seronegative status was shared by all three donors. The DNeasy Blood & Tissue Kit was used for extraction of genomic DNA. Genomic DNA from sorted CD137+CD4+ cells and from pre-culture CD4+ baseline samples of each subject was subjected to TCRB sequencing. CDR1 SGHAT and CDR2 FQNNGV are derived from the germline V gene. V was cut back by 3 bases and J by 4 bases, leaving a gap of 10 bases between them. CDR3 length: 13 amino acids, cysteine to phenylalanine. Left in the record is the CDR3 DNA by itself, 39 bases read in frame from the first base.

Findings and caveats that apply to the study as a whole: Clones undetected before culture had an average cumulative frequency of around 35% against one allele and approximately 50% against the other. Sorted CD137+ cells showed similar clonality against both alloantigens (approximately 0.4), much higher than the clonality of pre-culture samples (roughly 0.04). The naive and memory CD4+ repertoires were not analysed as separate populations. Limitations included only a few donors, a non-physiological HeLa antigen-presenting system, and the use of total CD4+ responder cells.

As concerns this clone: The target of this receptor is not known. Base qualities were left out, and no much larger clone turns up one base away.

The clonotype originates from a woman between 18 and 29 years old in good health and CMV-seronegative. The material sequenced was CD4+ T cells from PBMCs. The chain links TRBV11-2 with TRBJ2-7, with no D gene named confidently. The CDR3 reads as follows: CASSFVGKYEQYF. The DNA sequence is given as TGTGCCAGCAGCTTTGTAGGGAAATACGAGCAGTACTTC.